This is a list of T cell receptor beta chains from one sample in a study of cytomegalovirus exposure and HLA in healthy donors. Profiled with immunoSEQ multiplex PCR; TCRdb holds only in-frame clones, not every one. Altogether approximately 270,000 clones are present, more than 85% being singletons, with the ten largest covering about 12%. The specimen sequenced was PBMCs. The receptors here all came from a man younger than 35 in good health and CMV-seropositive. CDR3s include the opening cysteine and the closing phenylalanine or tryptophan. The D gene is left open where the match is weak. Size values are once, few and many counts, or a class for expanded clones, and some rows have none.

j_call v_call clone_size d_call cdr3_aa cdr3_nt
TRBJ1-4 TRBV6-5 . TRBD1 CASSYFGTGSEKLFF TGTGCCAGCAGTTACTTCGGGACAGGGTCGGAAAAACTGTTTTTT
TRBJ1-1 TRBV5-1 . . CASSSGHGRDTEAFF TGCGCCAGCAGCTCCGGACACGGGAGGGACACTGAAGCTTTCTTT
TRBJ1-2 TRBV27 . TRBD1 CASSLLSGQGASGYTF TGTGCCAGCAGTTTATTATCAGGACAGGGGGCTAGTGGCTACACCTTC
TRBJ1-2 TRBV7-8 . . CASSPRTAITNYGYTF TGTGCCAGCAGCCCGAGGACAGCAATTACTAACTATGGCTACACCTTC
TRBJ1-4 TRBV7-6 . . CASSLEASGAEEEKLFF TGTGCCAGCAGCTTAGAGGCTTCGGGGGCAGAGGAAGAAAAACTGTTTTTT
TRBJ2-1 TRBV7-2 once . CVSSPTRGDEQFF TGTGTCAGCAGCCCCACGAGGGGGGATGAGCAGTTCTTC
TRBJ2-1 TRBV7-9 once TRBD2 CASSLSGSSYNEQFF TGTGCCAGCAGTCTTAGCGGGAGCTCCTACAATGAGCAGTTCTTC
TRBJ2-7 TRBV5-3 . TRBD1 CARSITRQGRYEQYF TGTGCCAGAAGCATCACCCGACAGGGTCGGTACGAGCAGTACTTC
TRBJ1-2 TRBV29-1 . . CSVAWKAEGYTF TGCAGCGTTGCTTGGAAGGCGGAGGGCTACACCTTC
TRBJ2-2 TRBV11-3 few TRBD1 CASSRQGTGELFF TGTGCCAGCAGCCGACAGGGCACCGGGGAGCTGTTTTTT
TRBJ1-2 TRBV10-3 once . CAISESLGTSLVGGYTF TGTGCCATCAGTGAGTCGCTCGGGACATCTCTTGTGGGTGGCTACACCTTC
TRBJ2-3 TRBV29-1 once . CTGLATSTDTQYF TGCACCGGCTTGGCCACGAGCACAGATACGCAGTATTTT
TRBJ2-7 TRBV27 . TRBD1 CASSPYRDRSYEQYF TGTGCCAGCAGTCCTTACCGGGACAGGTCCTACGAGCAGTACTTC
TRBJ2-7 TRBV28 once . CASSLVRASEQYF TGTGCCAGCAGTTTGGTTAGGGCTAGCGAGCAGTACTTC
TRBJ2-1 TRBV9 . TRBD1 CASSAATGTGYNEQFF TGTGCCAGCAGCGCGGCGACCGGGACAGGCTACAATGAGCAGTTCTTC
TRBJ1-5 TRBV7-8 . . CASSPITGSNQPQHF TGTGCCAGCAGCCCTATTACGGGGAGCAATCAGCCCCAGCATTTT
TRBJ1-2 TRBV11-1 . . CASSRTGQNYGYTF TGTGCCAGCAGCCGCACCGGACAAAACTATGGCTACACCTTC
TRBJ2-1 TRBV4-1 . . CASSPRTGNEQFF TGCGCCAGCAGCCCCCGGACCGGCAATGAGCAGTTCTTC
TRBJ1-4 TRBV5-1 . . CASSLGSRNEKLFF TGCGCCAGCAGCTTGGGCAGCCGTAATGAAAAACTGTTTTTT
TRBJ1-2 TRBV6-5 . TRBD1 CASSHRGGDLGYTF TGTGCCAGCAGCCACAGGGGGGGAGATCTTGGCTACACCTTC
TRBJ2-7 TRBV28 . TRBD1 CASNSGQGYEQYF TGTGCCAGCAATTCGGGACAGGGATACGAGCAGTACTTC
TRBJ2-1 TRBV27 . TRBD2 CAAKGASGRSYNEQFF TGTGCCGCTAAGGGGGCTAGCGGGAGGTCCTACAATGAGCAGTTCTTC
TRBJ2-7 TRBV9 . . CASSVVTGTEQYF TGTGCCAGCAGCGTAGTTACAGGGACCGAGCAGTACTTC
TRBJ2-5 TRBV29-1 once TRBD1 CSVFPDRQETQYF TGCAGCGTTTTCCCGGACAGGCAAGAGACCCAGTACTTC
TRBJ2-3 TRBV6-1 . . CASSDWVGRTDTQYF TGTGCCAGCAGTGACTGGGTGGGCCGCACAGATACGCAGTATTTT
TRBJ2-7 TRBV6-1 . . CASSERSSSSYEQYF TGTGCCAGCAGTGAACGATCCTCTTCCTCCTACGAGCAGTACTTC
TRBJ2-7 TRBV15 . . CATSRDPQEGYEQYF TGTGCCACCAGCAGGGACCCCCAGGAGGGCTACGAGCAGTACTTC
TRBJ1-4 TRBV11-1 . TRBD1 CASSRDREYELFF TGTGCCAGCAGCCGGGACAGGGAGTACGAGCTGTTTTTT
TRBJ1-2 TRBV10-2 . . CASSDSRAGGYTF TGCGCCAGCAGTGATAGCAGGGCAGGGGGCTACACCTTC
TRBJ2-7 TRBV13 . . CASSSGSSYEQYF TGTGCCAGCAGCTCGGGCTCCTCCTACGAGCAGTACTTC
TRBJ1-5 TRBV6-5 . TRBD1 CASSSSDRAQPQHF TGTGCCAGCAGTTCCTCGGACAGGGCCCAGCCCCAGCATTTT
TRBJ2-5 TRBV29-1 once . CSVEGIAREETQYF TGCAGCGTTGAGGGGATAGCGCGGGAAGAGACCCAGTACTTC
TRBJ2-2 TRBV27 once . CASRSSGIPGELFF TGTGCCAGCAGGTCCTCTGGGATCCCCGGGGAGCTGTTTTTT
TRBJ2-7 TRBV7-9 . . CASSSTYLTYEQYF TGTGCCAGCAGCTCCACGTACCTTACCTACGAGCAGTACTTC
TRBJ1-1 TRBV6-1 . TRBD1 CASSQGAAFF TGTGCCAGCAGTCAGGGGGCGGCTTTCTTT
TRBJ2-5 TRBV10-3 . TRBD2 CAISETKREMSVTQYF TGTGCCATCAGTGAGACCAAGCGGGAGATGTCGGTGACCCAGTACTTC
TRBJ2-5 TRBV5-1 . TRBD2 CASSLGDYGYQETQYF TGCGCCAGCAGCTTGGGGGACTATGGGTACCAAGAGACCCAGTACTTC
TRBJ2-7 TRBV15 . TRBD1 CATSRAGQASYEQYF TGTGCCACCAGCAGAGCCGGACAGGCCAGCTACGAGCAGTACTTC
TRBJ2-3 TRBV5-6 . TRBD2 CASSFGTSGRGDTQYF TGTGCCAGCAGCTTCGGGACTAGCGGGAGGGGGGATACGCAGTATTTT
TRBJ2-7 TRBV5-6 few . CASSLVGYEQYF TGTGCCAGCAGCTTGGTAGGGTACGAGCAGTACTTC
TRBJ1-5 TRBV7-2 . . CASSWGGQPQHF TGTGCCAGCAGCTGGGGGGGTCAGCCCCAGCATTTT
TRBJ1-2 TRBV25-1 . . CASSDRRTNYGYTF TGTGCCAGCAGTGACCGCAGGACTAACTATGGCTACACCTTC
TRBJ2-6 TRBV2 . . CASSDGEGLAGANVLTF TGTGCCAGCAGTGATGGTGAGGGGTTGGCTGGGGCCAACGTCCTGACTTTC
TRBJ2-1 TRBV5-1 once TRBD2 CASSSPLAGRYNEQFF TGCGCCAGCAGCTCCCCACTAGCGGGAAGGTACAATGAGCAGTTCTTC
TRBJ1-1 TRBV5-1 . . CASSLAGSGGGFTEAFF TGCGCCAGCAGCTTGGCGGGTTCGGGGGGCGGATTTACTGAAGCTTTCTTT
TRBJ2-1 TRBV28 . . CASSFSGTSSYNEQFF TGTGCCAGCAGTTTTAGCGGAACAAGCTCCTACAATGAGCAGTTCTTC